The 10 T cell receptor beta chains below were found in one sample sequenced in a study of T cell changes during pregnancy in multiple sclerosis. Measured with immunoSEQ multiplex PCR; TCRdb has only the in-frame clones, and not every one. Among 35,000 to 50,000 clones listed, 92% were seen once. The sequencing here drew on CD4+ T cells from peripheral blood mononuclear cells, taken in the first trimester of pregnancy. The receptors stem from a female donor with multiple sclerosis, enrolled in a pregnancy study.

CDR3 DNA: TGTGCCTGGAGTGTACAACGTGGCTACACCTTC. This translates into CAWSVQRGYTF. The chain carries TRBV30 and TRBJ1-2, with D unresolved. The CDR3 length is 11 residues. Germline-derived CDR1 and CDR2 are GTSNPN and SVGIG (reference sequence). Trimming pared 0 bases from V and 7 bases from J, leaving 6 bases between.

The CDR3 DNA is TGTGCCAGCAGTAGCTATTTCAGGGGATCAGAGACCCAGTACTTC. Its translation is CASSSYFRGSETQYF. J is TRBJ2-5 and V is TRBV27; D is possibly TRBD1 (6 bases). CDR3 length: 15 amino acids. Germline CDR1 MNHEY, CDR2 SMNVEV (reference sequence). V was trimmed by 5 bases and J by 4 bases, leaving 17 bases between them.

The rearrangement links TRBV18 to TRBJ1-2; TRBD1 is a possible D gene (5 bases). The V gene's germline CDR1 is KGHSH and CDR2 LQKENI. Trimming left V 3 bases short and J 4 bases short, with 12 bases between. The CDR3 runs 14 residues. CDR3 sequence: CASSPNQDSYGYTF. DNA for the CDR3: TGTGCCAGCTCACCGAACCAAGACAGCTATGGCTACACCTTC.

This chain links TRBV2 with TRBJ1-1, with 7 bases lining up with TRBD1. The V gene end was trimmed by 6 bases and the J gene end by 4 bases; junction bases not matched to a gene: 8. The CDR3 totals 14 residues. Germline CDR1 reads SNHLY; CDR2 reads FYNNEI. This CDR3 reads CASSWKWTGTEAFF. The CDR3 nucleotides are TGTGCCAGCAGCTGGAAATGGACAGGCACTGAAGCTTTCTTT.

This rearrangement joins TRBV19 to TRBJ2-7; 8 nucleotides match TRBD1. The CDR3 has 14 residues. Per the germline V gene, CDR1 is LNHDA and CDR2 is SQIVND (reference sequence). V dropped 6 bases and J dropped 6; count of bases not matched to a gene: 10. CDR3 sequence reads: CASSSGQGGLEQYF. CDR3 sequence (DNA): TGTGCCAGTAGCTCCGGACAGGGTGGTCTCGAGCAGTACTTC.

This clone was recorded only once. CDR3 amino acids: CASSIKGLSAGELFF. The CDR3 DNA reads as TGTGCCAGCAGCATTAAGGGACTCTCCGCCGGGGAGCTGTTTTTT. J is TRBJ2-2 and V is TRBV7-9, with D possibly TRBD2 on 6 matching bases. The germline CDR1 and CDR2 sequences are SEHNR and FQNEAQ (reference sequence). V was trimmed by 5 bases and J by 6 bases, leaving 16 bases between them. The CDR3 has 15 residues.

The rearrangement links TRBV18 to TRBJ2-2; D may be TRBD2 (5 bases). In germline, CDR1 is KGHSH, CDR2 LQKENI. The CDR3 totals 13 residues. V was shortened by 3 bases and J by 5 bases, with 7 bases between the two germline ends. DNA of the CDR3: TGTGCCAGCTCACCTCGGGATACCGGGGAGCTGTTTTTT. This encodes CASSPRDTGELFF.

This clone was detected a few times. This chain joins TRBV29-1 and TRBJ1-1; 10 bases agree with TRBD1. Trimming cost V 7 bases and J 3 bases; bases outside gene matches: 11. Germline V gene lookup returns CDR1 SQVTM and CDR2 ANQGSEA. This CDR3 is 15 amino acids long. CDR3 nucleotides: TGCAGCGGATCCGGGACAGGGGATCCCCACACTGAAGCTTTCTTT. Amino acid sequence: CSGSGTGDPHTEAFF.

This chain uses TRBV7-9 with TRBJ2-1, with TRBD2 identical over 9 bases. Germline trimming cut 1 base from V and 2 bases from J; bases unmatched to any gene: 3. Germline values: CDR1 SEHNR, CDR2 FQNEAQ (reference sequence). There are 16 residues in the CDR3. The CDR3 protein is CASSLELAGAYNEQFF. CDR3 DNA: TGTGCCAGCAGCTTAGAATTAGCGGGAGCCTACAATGAGCAGTTCTTC. Complete variable domain (other parts from reference TRBV7-9 and TRBJ2-1): DTGVSQNPRHKITKRGQNVTFRCDPISEHNRLYWYRQTLGQGPEFLTYFQNEAQLEKSRLLSDRFSAERPKGSFSTLEIQRTEQGDSAMYLCASSLELAGAYNEQFFGPGTRLTVL.

The genes are TRBV5-1 and TRBJ2-1, with D tentatively TRBD2 (5 bases). Germline lookup yields CDR1 SGHRS and CDR2 YFSETQ. With 0 bases removed from V and 1 base from J, the gap between germline ends came to 8 bases. This CDR3 has 15 amino acids. CDR3 nucleotide sequence: TGCGCCAGCAGCTTGGCCCCGGGGTCCTACAATGAGCAGTTCTTC. Translating gives CASSLAPGSYNEQFF.